Each of the 18 T cell receptor beta chains below was sequenced from the same sample in a study of blood T cell repertoires in COVID-19. Clones were read by immunoSEQ multiplex PCR, and TCRdb kept only the in-frame ones, dropping some. The repertoire holds 250,000 to 350,000 clones, around 86% seen once, with under 2% in the top ten. Sequencing was done on a sample of peripheral blood. The receptor set was obtained from a woman between 45 and 60 years old with acute or convalescent COVID-19.

The V call is TRBV18, the J call TRBJ2-7, with 8 bases identical to TRBD1. The ends lost 3 bases at V and 5 bases at J; junction bases unmatched: 3. The germline V gene has CDR1 KGHSH and CDR2 LQKENI. The CDR3 runs 13 residues. The CDR3 reads CASSPTGENEQYF. The CDR3 DNA reads TGTGCCAGCTCACCGACAGGGGAGAACGAGCAGTACTTC.

The chain joins TRBV28 to TRBJ1-5; no clear D. This CDR3 contains 14 residues. V lost 6 bases and J 4 bases, leaving 13 bases between the germline ends. Germline CDR1 is MDHEN and CDR2 is SYDVKM. CDR3 in DNA: TGTGCCAGCAGCCCCGGACGGGGAAATCAGCCCCAGCATTTT. This translates into CASSPGRGNQPQHF. Using reference TRBV28 and TRBJ1-5 for the parts outside the CDR3, the full variable domain is DVKVTQSSRYLVKRTGEKVFLECVQDMDHENMFWYRQDPGLGLRLIYFSYDVKMKEKGDIPEGYSVSREKKERFSLILESASTNQTSMYLCASSPGRGNQPQHFGDGTRLSIL.

This rearrangement joins TRBV4-1 to TRBJ1-2; 9 nucleotides agree with TRBD1. CDR3 size: 14 residues. The V segment lost 3 bases and the J segment 4 bases; nucleotides outside the gene matches: 3. Germline V gives CDR1 MGHRA, CDR2 YSYEKL. In nucleotides, the CDR3 is TGCGCCAGCAGCCAGGGACAGGGAGTCTATGGCTACACCTTC. Translating gives CASSQGQGVYGYTF.

This chain links TRBV5-6 with TRBJ1-1; TRBD1 agrees at 7 bases. Germline assignment: CDR1 SGHDT and CDR2 YYEEEE. This CDR3 is built from 16 residues. Trimming took 1 base from V and 0 from J; bases not matched to a gene: 6. This chain's CDR3 is CASSLFRGELNTEAFF. The CDR3, as DNA: TGTGCCAGCAGCTTGTTCAGGGGGGAACTGAACACTGAAGCTTTCTTT.

Comments on this clone: Distinct nucleotide sequences in the sample also encode this CDR3. This chain links TRBV9 with TRBJ2-5; D gene unclear. This CDR3 spans 14 amino acids. Germline assignment: CDR1 SGDLS and CDR2 YYNGEE. Trimming stripped 0 bases from V and 2 bases from J, with 8 bases between. CDR3 region: CASSVGSRQETQYF. CDR3 DNA: TGTGCCAGCAGCGTAGGATCTAGACAAGAGACCCAGTACTTC.

The chain joins TRBV9 to TRBJ2-2; D gene uncertain. The CDR3 consists of 13 residues. The V and J ends lost 0 bases and 5 bases respectively, with 5 bases between them. Per the germline V gene, CDR1 is SGDLS and CDR2 is YYNGEE. The CDR3 loop reads CASSVDLTGELFF. The CDR3 nucleotides are TGTGCCAGCAGCGTAGATCTGACCGGGGAGCTGTTTTTT.

The rearrangement links TRBV4-1 to TRBJ1-2; D is unclear. CDR1 and CDR2 (germline): MGHRA, YSYEKL. This CDR3 is built from 13 residues. V gave up 2 bases and J gave up 1 base, with 5 bases separating them. The CDR3 loop reads CASSQTGNYGYTF. The CDR3 DNA is TGCGCCAGCAGCCAAACGGGTAACTATGGCTACACCTTC.

This chain uses TRBV7-9 with TRBJ1-4; D call uncertain. Germline assignment: CDR1 SEHNR and CDR2 FQNEAQ (reference sequence). Trimming cost V 1 base and J 7 bases, with 10 bases left between them. The CDR3 spans 14 residues. CDR3 in amino acids: CASSLEEGAEKLFF. DNA for the CDR3: TGTGCCAGCAGCTTAGAAGAGGGCGCTGAAAAACTGTTTTTT.

The chain combines TRBV27 with TRBJ1-5, with 9 bases fitting TRBD1. With 6 bases clipped from V and 7 bases from J, the junction kept 7 bases outside the gene matches. Germline-derived CDR1 and CDR2 are MNHEY and SMNVEV (reference sequence). This CDR3 spans 14 amino acids. CDR3 bases: TGTGCCAGCAGCCGGGACAGGGAAAGGCAGCCCCAGCATTTT. Its protein is CASSRDRERQPQHF.

The V call is TRBV3-1 (or the pseudogene TRBV3-2), the J call TRBJ1-5, with D possibly matching TRBD1 (5 bases). The CDR3 covers 15 residues. Trimming pared 8 bases from V and 4 bases from J, leaving 18 bases between. The germline V gene encodes CDR1 LGHDT and CDR2 YNNKEL (reference sequence). The CDR3 nucleotides are TGTGCCAGCGGATATTGGGGGGTGGCTAATCAGCCCCAGCATTTT. Its translation is CASGYWGVANQPQHF.

V is TRBV5-1 and J is TRBJ1-1; unclear D gene. The CDR3 runs to 13 residues. Trimming removed 1 base at V and 2 bases at J, with 6 bases between. Germline V lookup: CDR1 SGHRS, CDR2 YFSETQ. The CDR3 bases are TGCGCCAGCAGCTTGATCTCTAACACTGAAGCTTTCTTT. This sequence encodes CASSLISNTEAFF.

The chain joins TRBV7-2 to TRBJ2-7; D not certain. This CDR3 spans 15 amino acids. V was pared by 1 base and J by 9 bases, with 19 bases between. Germline V gives CDR1 SGHTA, CDR2 FQGNSA. CDR3 nucleotides: TGTGCCAGCAGCTTAGATGGCCTAGGTCAGTCAAGGCAGTACTTC. It translates to CASSLDGLGQSRQYF.

The CDR3 spells CASSRQGGYNEQFF. The DNA of the CDR3 is TGTGCCAGCAGTCGCCAGGGGGGTTACAATGAGCAGTTCTTC. The V gene is TRBV27, the J gene TRBJ2-1; D perhaps matches TRBD1 (7 bases). The germline V gene encodes CDR1 MNHEY and CDR2 SMNVEV (reference sequence). V was cut by 5 bases and J by 4 bases, with 12 bases left in between. The CDR3 contains 14 residues.

This clone was seen only a few times. The chain uses TRBV7-9 and TRBJ2-7, with D possibly TRBD1 on 5 matching bases. The CDR3 is 16 residues long. With 5 bases removed from V and 6 bases from J, the gap between germline ends came to 23 bases. Germline-derived CDR1 and CDR2 are SEHNR and FQNEAQ (reference sequence). The DNA of the CDR3 is TGTGCCAGCAGCAATGTTGGGGCCGGGCTTAGGAGCGAGCAGTACTTC. Translation gives CASSNVGAGLRSEQYF.

The chain links TRBV4-1 to TRBJ2-4, with 10 bases fitting TRBD1. Per germline, CDR1 MGHRA and CDR2 YSYEKL. V was pared by 1 base and J by 8 bases, with 8 bases of the junction left unmatched. The CDR3 runs to 16 residues. The CDR3 DNA reads as TGCGCCAGCAGCCAAGTGGGGACAGGGGCATGGCACATTCAGTACTTC. Its protein product is CASSQVGTGAWHIQYF.

The gene calls are TRBV7-9 and TRBJ2-5, with 9 bases aligning to TRBD1. The CDR3 loop spans 15 amino acids. V shed 1 base and J 5 bases; nucleotides not matched to a gene: 5. The germline gives CDR1 SEHNR, CDR2 FQNEAQ (reference sequence). CDR3 protein: CASSLGTGVRETQYF. The CDR3 DNA sequence: TGTGCCAGCAGCTTAGGGACAGGGGTACGGGAGACCCAGTACTTC.

The rearrangement links TRBV30 to TRBJ2-5; D remains unclear. Between the trimmed V and J ends, which lost 2 bases and 4 bases, there was a span of 8 bases. The CDR3 is made up of 12 amino acids. CDR1 and CDR2 (germline): GTSNPN, SVGIG (reference sequence). CDR3 nucleotides: TGTGCCTGGAGTCCCCTGTCAGAGACCCAGTACTTC. Translating it yields CAWSPLSETQYF.

The table lists this clone with a count of one. The chain uses TRBV29-1 and TRBJ2-1; the D gene is possibly TRBD2 (6 bases). This CDR3 contains 12 residues. Germline V gene data show CDR1 as SQVTM and CDR2 as ANQGSEA. The V gene lost 6 bases and the J gene lost 8 bases, with 14 bases spanning the gap. The CDR3 DNA reads TGCAGCGTACGACTAGTCGGCGATGAGCAGTTCTTC. Protein product: CSVRLVGDEQFF.